This T cell receptor beta chain was documented in a study of spatial heterogeneity in lung cancer. Across the whole study: TCR transcript abundance in tumor regions was strongly correlated with the T cell module score obtained from matched bulk RNA-seq. General study points: Counts of expanded intratumoral alpha and beta TCRs tracked tumor mutation counts.

V was pared by 0 bases and J by 4 bases, with 4 bases between. This CDR3 region has 12 residues. CDR1 and CDR2 from the germline V gene are SGHNT and YYREEE (reference sequence). TCRdb ran MiXCR on the 5' RACE reads and lists one entry per CDR3 protein. The profile shows approximately 10,000 distinct CDR3 sequences, 4% to 6% of them singletons. This clonotype was seen more than once but under ten times. Its antigen is not identified. Time point here: sample taken at primary tumor resection. A total of approximately 77 untreated early-stage non-small cell lung cancer patients served as donors. Whole RNA came from tumor, nontumor lung or frozen PBMC and was sequenced without being sorted.

The sequencing here drew on lung tumor tissue, taken at surgery. The rearrangement joins TRBV5-4 to TRBJ2-5; D unclear. The clonotype comes from a male donor with early-stage non-small cell lung cancer. The CDR3 loop reads CASSLEPETQYF. The CDR3 nucleotides read TGTGCCAGCAGCTTGGAGCCAGAGACCCAGTACTTC.